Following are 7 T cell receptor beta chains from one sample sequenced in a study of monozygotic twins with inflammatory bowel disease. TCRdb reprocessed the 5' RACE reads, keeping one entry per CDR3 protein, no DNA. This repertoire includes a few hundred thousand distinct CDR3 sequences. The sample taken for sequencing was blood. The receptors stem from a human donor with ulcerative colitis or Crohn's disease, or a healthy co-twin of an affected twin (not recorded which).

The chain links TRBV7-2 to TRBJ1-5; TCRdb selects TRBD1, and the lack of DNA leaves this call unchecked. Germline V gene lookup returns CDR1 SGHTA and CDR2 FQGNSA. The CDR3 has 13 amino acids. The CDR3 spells CASSLDREMRQHF. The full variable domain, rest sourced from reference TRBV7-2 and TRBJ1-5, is GAGVSQSPSNKVTEKGKDVELRCDPISGHTALYWYRQSLGQGLEFLIYFQGNSAPDKSGLPSDRFSAERTGGSVSTLTIQRTQQEDSAVYLCASSLDREMRQHFGDGTRLSIL.

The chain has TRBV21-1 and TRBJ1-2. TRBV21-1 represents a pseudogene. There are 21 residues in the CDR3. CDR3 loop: CASSKEDFPKRKQGNSDGYTF.

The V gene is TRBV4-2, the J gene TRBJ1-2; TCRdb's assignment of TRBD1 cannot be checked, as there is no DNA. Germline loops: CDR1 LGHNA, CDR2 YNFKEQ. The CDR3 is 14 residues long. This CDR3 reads CASSYMGQGYGYTF.

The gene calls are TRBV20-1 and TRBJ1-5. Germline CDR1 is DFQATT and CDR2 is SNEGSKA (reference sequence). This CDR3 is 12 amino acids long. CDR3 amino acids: CSARQVNQPQHF.

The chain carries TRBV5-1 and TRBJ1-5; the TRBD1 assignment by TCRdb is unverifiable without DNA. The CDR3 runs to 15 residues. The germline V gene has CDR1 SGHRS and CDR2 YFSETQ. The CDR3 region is CASSVTGGAGQPQHF.

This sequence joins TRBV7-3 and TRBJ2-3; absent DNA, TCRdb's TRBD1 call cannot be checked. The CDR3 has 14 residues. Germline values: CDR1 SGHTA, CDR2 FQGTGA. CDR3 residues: CASSLMGGTDTQYF.

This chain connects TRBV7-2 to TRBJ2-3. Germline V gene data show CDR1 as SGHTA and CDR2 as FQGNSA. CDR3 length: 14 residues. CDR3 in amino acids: CASSLRGHTDTQYF.